A single TCR beta chain is shown here with its context. What it binds is not known. This entry is derived from a study of T cell repertoires in cytomegalovirus infection. Germline V CDR1 and CDR2: LGHNA, YSLEER. The CDR3 consists of 14 residues. V was cut by 1 base and J by 6 bases, with 13 bases left in between. Findings of the study overall: Totalled public TCR beta family frequency picked out people who carried CMV plus the relevant HLA.

TCRdb independently ran MiXCR on the reads; one entry per CDR3 protein. The data show about 400,000 distinct CDR3 sequences, about 35% seen once. The gene calls are TRBV4-3 and TRBJ2-7; D might be TRBD2 (5 bases). The receptor was derived from a human donor in good health (CMV status not recorded). Some clones in this sample may be carry-over from other donors' samples. This specimen was cultured PBMCs, taken from culture after CMV antigen stimulation. The CDR3 DNA is TGCGCCAGCAGCCAAGGGCAGGCCCGGGGCGAGCAGTACTTC. Residues: CASSQGQARGEQYF.